This TCR beta chain was captured in a study of human T cells and chemical hapten exposure. Across the whole study: Cases of alopecia areata, totalis or universalis occurred in a predominantly female patient group.

MiXCR, run by TCRdb on the RACE reads, gives a single entry per CDR3 protein. Here the sample spans some 96,000 distinct CDR3 sequences, roughly 27% being singletons. As to time point: patch test 3, about 24 weeks after DPC sensitization. Treatment of the sample: therapeutic diphenylcyclopropenone sensitization with weekly scalp DPC. This clonotype was seen more than once but under ten times. From germline, CDR1 is LNHDA and CDR2 SQIVND (reference sequence). The CDR3 loop spans 13 amino acids. With 0 bases removed from V and 6 bases from J, the gap between germline ends came to 6 bases. Sequencing was performed on whole blood, taken in connection with sensitization to the hapten diphenylcyclopropenone (DPC). V usage is TRBV19 and J usage is TRBJ2-1; D call uncertain. This TCR was recovered from a man aged 40-50 years with alopecia areata. Some clones in this sample may be carry-over from other donors' samples. The CDR3 loop reads CASSIDPLNEQFF. The CDR3, as DNA: TGTGCCAGTAGTATAGATCCTCTCAATGAGCAGTTCTTC.